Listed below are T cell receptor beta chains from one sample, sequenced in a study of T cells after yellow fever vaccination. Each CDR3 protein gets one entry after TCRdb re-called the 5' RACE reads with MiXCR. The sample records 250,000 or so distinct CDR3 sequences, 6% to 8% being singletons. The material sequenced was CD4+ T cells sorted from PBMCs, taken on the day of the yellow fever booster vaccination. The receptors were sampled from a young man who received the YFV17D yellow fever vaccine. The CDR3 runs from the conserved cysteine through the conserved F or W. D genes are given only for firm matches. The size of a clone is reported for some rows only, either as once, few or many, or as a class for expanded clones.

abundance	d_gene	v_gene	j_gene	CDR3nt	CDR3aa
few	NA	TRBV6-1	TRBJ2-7	TGTGCCAGCAGTAGGCCGGGCCCCTACGAGCAGTACTTC	CASSRPGPYEQYF
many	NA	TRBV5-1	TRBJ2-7	TGCGCCAGCAGCTTGGGAGGTACAGGGTTCTACGAGCAGTACTTC	CASSLGGTGFYEQYF
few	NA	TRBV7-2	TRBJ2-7	TGTGCCAGCAGCGCATCTGCCTACGAGCAGTACTTC	CASSASAYEQYF
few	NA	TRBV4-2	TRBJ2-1	TGTGCCAGCAGCCAAGATGTCGCAGCCTACAATGAGCAGTTCTTC	CASSQDVAAYNEQFF
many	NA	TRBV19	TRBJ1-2	TGTGCCAGTAAACAGGGAGCAGCTAACTATGGCTACACCTTC	CASKQGAANYGYTF
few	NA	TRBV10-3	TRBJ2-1	TGTGCCATCAGTGAGTTGGACGGGCGCTCCTACAATGAGCAGTTCTTC	CAISELDGRSYNEQFF
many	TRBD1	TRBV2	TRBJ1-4	TGTGCCAGCAGGACAGGGCTGACCGAAAAACTGTTTTTT	CASRTGLTEKLFF
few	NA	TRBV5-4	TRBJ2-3	TGTGCCAGCAGCTCCCCCCTAGCAGGCACAGATACGCAGTATTTT	CASSSPLAGTDTQYF
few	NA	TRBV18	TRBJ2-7	TGTGCCAGCTCACCGGAAGGGGGGGCCAGCTACGAGCAGTACTTC	CASSPEGGASYEQYF
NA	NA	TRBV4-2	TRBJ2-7	TGTGCCAGCAGCCAAAATAGCGGCTCCTACGAGCAGTACTTC	CASSQNSGSYEQYF
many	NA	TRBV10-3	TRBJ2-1	TGTGCCATCAGCCGCCCTGGGGGAGGTGTCAATGAGCAGTTCTTC	CAISRPGGGVNEQFF
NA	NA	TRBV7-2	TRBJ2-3	TGTGCCAGCAGCTTAGTCCCAGTTAGCACAGATACGCAGTATTTT	CASSLVPVSTDTQYF
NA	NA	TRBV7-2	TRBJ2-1	TGTGCCAGCAGCTTACGGGAATACAATGAGCAGTTCTTC	CASSLREYNEQFF
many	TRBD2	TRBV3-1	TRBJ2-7	TGTGCCAGCAGCCCAAGGGGAAGCGGGAGGTACTACGAGCAGTACTTC	CASSPRGSGRYYEQYF